These 18 T cell receptor beta chains originate from one sample sequenced in a study of blood T cells in healthy people across ages. Combining a sample-barcoded 5' primer with a J-beta primer mix, a second PCR ran for about 7 to 11 cycles. TCRdb itself ran the 5' RACE reads through MiXCR, one entry per CDR3 protein. The sample carries hundreds of thousands of distinct CDR3 sequences, around 50% recorded once. Specimen: blood. The receptors shown here come from a woman of 80 years or more in good health.

This chain joins TRBV29-1 and TRBJ2-4, with TRBD1 matching 7 bases. The tail of the sequence fits TRBJ2-7 better, so the J call may be wrong. The germline V gene has CDR1 SQVTM and CDR2 ANQGSEA. CDR3 length: 13 amino acids. In DNA, the CDR3 is TGCAGCGTTGTTTCCGACAGGGCCTACGAGCAGTACTTC. This sequence encodes CSVVSDRAYEQYF.

The count of this clonotype is one. The V gene is TRBV7-6, the J gene TRBJ2-1, with 8 nucleotides matching TRBD2. V trimming: 5 bases; J trimming: 4 bases; junction bases outside the gene matches: 10. The CDR3 totals 16 residues. Germline V CDR1 and CDR2: SGHVS, FNYEAQ. The CDR3 region has the DNA TGTGCCAGCAGCGTTCTGGCGGGGGGACGTTACAATGAGCAGTTCTTC. This gives the protein CASSVLAGGRYNEQFF.

The chain uses TRBV3-1 and TRBJ1-5; the D is unclear. V lost 3 bases to trimming and J lost 7 bases, with 10 bases between them. Germline V gene sequence: CDR1 LGHDT, CDR2 YNNKEL (reference sequence). The CDR3 spans 13 residues. The CDR3 coding sequence is TGTGCCAGCAGCCAGGGGATGGGACAGCCCCAGCATTTT. It is translated as CASSQGMGQPQHF.

This clonotype was seen only once. At one end the junction does not follow the germline gene, possibly because of a read error. The rearrangement links TRBV6-2 or TRBV6-3 to TRBJ2-5, with 7 bases lining up with TRBD2. The J call is doubtful: the DNA matches TRBJ2-4 better. This CDR3 is built from 14 residues. CDR1 and CDR2 from the germline V gene are MNHEY and SVGEGT. CDR3 amino acids: CASRGGRGKDIQYF. The CDR3 DNA is TGTGCCAGCAGGGGAGGGCGAGGCAAAGACATTCAGTACTTC.

The table lists this clonotype with a count of one. A clone one base away is much larger, so this may be a read error. The chain couples TRBV6-5 to TRBJ2-1; no definite D call. The J call could be wrong; TRBJ2-7 is a better fit for the DNA end. The CDR3 runs 14 residues. Per the germline V gene, CDR1 is MNHEY and CDR2 is SVGAGI. CDR3 nucleotides: TGTGCCAGCGGGTTTAGGAGCTCCTACAATGAGCAGTACTTC. It encodes CASGFRSSYNEQYF.

This clonotype was seen more than once but under ten times. The chain has TRBV7-9 and TRBJ2-7; TRBD2 matches 7 bases. The CDR3 extends over 13 amino acids. Losses at the gene ends were 0 bases for V and 11 bases for J; bases not matched to a gene: 7. Germline V gene lookup returns CDR1 SEHNR and CDR2 FQNEAQ (reference sequence). The DNA of the CDR3 is TGTGCCAGCAGCTTAGCGGGGGAGACTAGCAAGTACTTC. Its translation: CASSLAGETSKYF.

A few counts support this clonotype. The rearrangement joins TRBV24-1 to TRBJ2-1; tentatively, D is TRBD2 (6 bases). Trimming took 5 bases from V and 2 from J, leaving 15 bases between them. The germline CDR1 and CDR2 sequences are KGHDR and SFDVKD. This CDR3 has 16 residues. The CDR3 DNA sequence: TGTGCCACCAGTGCTCTGGGGGGTGCTGCCTACAATGAGCAGTTCTTC. It is translated as CATSALGGAAYNEQFF.

There are a few counts of this clonotype. The J gene is TRBJ2-2, the V gene TRBV5-1, with TRBD2 matching 7 bases. This CDR3 region has 13 residues. V was clipped by 6 bases and J by 2 bases; unmatched bases: 1. Germline-derived CDR1 and CDR2 are SGHRS and YFSETQ. CDR3 nucleotide sequence: TGCGCCAGCACTAGCGGTAACACCGGGGAGCTGTTTTTT. Protein sequence: CASTSGNTGELFF.

A note on this clonotype: This may be a read error: a much more frequent sequence differs by one nucleotide. The genes are TRBV25-1 and TRBJ2-3; the match to TRBD1 covers 10 bases. The CDR3 is 16 amino acids. The germline CDR1 and CDR2 sequences are MGHDK and SYGVNS. CDR3 sequence: CASGSTGTGVPDTQCF. CDR3 bases: TGTGCCAGCGGATCAACCGGGACAGGGGTCCCAGATACGCAGTGTTTT.

A note on this clonotype: The junction departs from germline at one end; a sequencing error may be responsible. The chain is built from TRBV6-2 or TRBV6-3 and TRBJ2-5; no firm D call. The CDR3 is made up of 12 amino acids. CDR1 is MNHEY and CDR2 is SVGEGT in the germline V gene. CDR3 DNA sequence: TGTGCTAGCACCCATACGGATAAGACCCAGTACTTC. Residues: CASTHTDKTQYF.

The gene calls are TRBV7-2 and TRBJ2-1; tentatively, D is TRBD2 (5 bases). V shed 6 bases and J shed 9 bases, with 12 bases lying between them. Germline lookup yields CDR1 SGHTA and CDR2 FQGNSA. The CDR3 spans 12 residues. In DNA form, the CDR3 reads TGTGCCAGCAGGACGGGATTGGGTGAGCAGTTCTTC. Translated: CASRTGLGEQFF.

This chain joins TRBV4-3 and TRBJ2-7; 7 nucleotides line up with TRBD2. Germline V gene lookup returns CDR1 LGHNA and CDR2 YSLEER. The CDR3 length is 15 residues. The trim removed 0 bases at V and 3 bases at J, leaving 5 bases unmatched. The CDR3 here is CASSQDSGPNYEQYF. The CDR3 coding sequence is TGCGCCAGCAGCCAAGATAGCGGGCCGAACTACGAGCAGTACTTC.

The table lists this clonotype with many counts. This chain joins TRBV11-2 and TRBJ2-3; no definite D call. Germline assignment: CDR1 SGHAT and CDR2 FQNNGV. V was cut by 1 base and J by 5 bases, with 10 bases left in between. This CDR3 is built from 14 residues. DNA of the CDR3: TGTGCCAGCAGCTTAGCCCCCGGCGGAGATACGCAGTATTTT. As protein: CASSLAPGGDTQYF.

The V gene is TRBV3-1, the J gene TRBJ2-2, with TRBD1 as a possible D gene (5 bases). V was pared by 3 bases and J by 5 bases, with 13 bases between. The CDR3 is made up of 15 amino acids. Germline CDR1 LGHDT, CDR2 YNNKEL (reference sequence). The CDR3 DNA reads as TGTGCCAGCAGCCAGAAGGGGATGGGAACCGGGGAGCTGTTTTTT. Protein product: CASSQKGMGTGELFF. Complete variable domain (other parts from reference TRBV3-1 and TRBJ2-2): DTAVSQTPKYLVTQMGNDKSIKCEQNLGHDTMYWYKQDSKKFLKIMFSYNNKELIINETVPNRFSPKSPDKAHLNLHINSLELGDSAVYFCASSQKGMGTGELFFGEGSRLTVL.

The chain recombines TRBV7-6 with TRBJ2-1, with D perhaps TRBD1 (5 bases). Germline CDR1 and CDR2: SGHVS and FNYEAQ. Trimming took 3 bases from V and 1 from J, leaving 10 bases between them. The CDR3 consists of 15 residues. The CDR3 here is CASSLAQESYNEQFF. DNA of the CDR3: TGTGCCAGCAGCTTGGCACAGGAGTCCTACAATGAGCAGTTCTTC. The whole variable domain, remainder taken from reference TRBV7-6 and TRBJ2-1, is GAGVSQSPRYKVTKRGQDVALRCDPISGHVSLYWYRQALGQGPEFLTYFNYEAQQDKSGLPNDRFSAERPEGSISTLTIQRTEQRDSAMYRCASSLAQESYNEQFFGPGTRLTVL.

The CDR3 spells CASSFAPLDYNSPLHF. CDR3 sequence (DNA): TGTGCCAGCAGCTTCGCCCCACTCGATTATAATTCACCCCTCCACTTT. The chain has TRBV7-9 and TRBJ1-6; D is ambiguous. The CDR3 runs to 16 residues. V lost 3 bases to trimming and J lost 4 bases, with 13 bases between them. The germline CDR1 and CDR2 sequences are SEHNR and FQNEAQ (reference sequence).

This clonotype was observed a handful of times. V gene TRBV4-1 combines with J gene TRBJ2-7, with D hard to call. Trimming removed 1 base from V and 1 base from J, with 8 bases in between. Germline V gene sequence: CDR1 MGHRA, CDR2 YSYEKL. This CDR3 is 14 amino acids long. In DNA form, the CDR3 reads TGCGCCAGCAGCCAAGTCTTCAGTTCCTACGAGCAGTACTTC. As protein: CASSQVFSSYEQYF.

This clonotype was counted between two and nine times. J is TRBJ2-4 and V is TRBV2; tentatively, D is TRBD1 (7 bases). The J call may be in error: the DNA end matches TRBJ2-7 better. The CDR3 runs 14 residues. Germline-derived CDR1 and CDR2 are SNHLY and FYNNEI. The CDR3 here is CASSVPGGTYEQYF. In DNA form, the CDR3 reads TGTGCCAGCAGTGTCCCAGGGGGGACTTACGAGCAGTACTTC.